The 11 T cell receptor beta chains below come from one sample, sequenced in a study of patients and donors after allogeneic stem cell transplantation. Each CDR3 protein gets one entry after TCRdb re-called the RT-PCR reads with MiXCR. The table records some 200,000 distinct CDR3 sequences, less than 45% of them present only once. Input material: blood, either unsorted or a sorted T cell fraction (not recorded which). Source of these receptors: a human donor who was either an allogeneic HSCT recipient or a stem cell or donor lymphocyte infusion donor (not recorded which). It is not recorded whose cells these are; they may come from a transplant donor.

The rearrangement links TRBV9 to TRBJ1-5; 7 bases map to TRBD1. V lost 4 bases, J lost 8 bases, and 12 bases stayed unmatched. The CDR3 contains 15 residues. Per germline, CDR1 SGDLS and CDR2 YYNGEE. The CDR3 reads CASSPPRQGFKPQHF. Written as DNA, the CDR3 is TGTGCCAGCAGCCCCCCTCGACAGGGTTTTAAGCCCCAGCATTTT.

This clonotype appeared a few times. The chain uses TRBV12-3 or TRBV12-4 and TRBJ1-2; D is unresolved. Between the trimmed V and J ends, which lost 5 bases and 3 bases, there was a span of 10 bases. This CDR3 has 13 amino acids. CDR3 loop: CASSKRAHYGYTF. CDR3 nucleotides: TGTGCCAGCAGTAAGAGGGCCCACTATGGCTACACCTTC.

The chain joins TRBV5-1 to TRBJ2-1; 8 bases are shared with TRBD2. Losses at the gene ends were 4 bases for V and 8 bases for J; bases not matched to a gene: 14. The germline V gene encodes CDR1 SGHRS and CDR2 YFSETQ. The CDR3 sequence is 16 residues long. CDR3 DNA sequence: TGCGCCAGCAGCGCCCTGGGTAGCGGGATTAACGATGAGCAGTTCTTC. This translates into CASSALGSGINDEQFF. Based on the CDR3 plus reference TRBV5-1 and TRBJ2-1, the full variable domain is KAGVTQTPRYLIKTRGQQVTLSCSPISGHRSVSWYQQTPGQGLQFLFEYFSETQRNKGNFPGRFSGRQFSNSRSEMNVSTLELGDSALYLCASSALGSGINDEQFFGPGTRLTVL.

The chain uses TRBV27 and TRBJ1-1; no reliable D call. The CDR3 is 13 amino acids. Germline values: CDR1 MNHEY, CDR2 SMNVEV (reference sequence). Between the trimmed V and J ends, which lost 5 bases and 0 bases, there was a span of 7 bases. The CDR3 nucleotides are TGTGCCAGCAGTCACGGCCTGAACACTGAAGCTTTCTTT. This encodes CASSHGLNTEAFF.

Only a few counts were recorded for this clonotype. The chain has TRBV7-9 and TRBJ2-3, with TRBD2 as a possible D gene (6 bases). Trimming stripped 4 bases from V and 2 bases from J, with 10 bases between. This CDR3 comprises 14 residues. Germline V gene sequence: CDR1 SEHNR, CDR2 FQNEAQ (reference sequence). In DNA, the CDR3 is TGTGCCAGCAGCTCCGGGACTTACACAGATACGCAGTATTTT. Its protein is CASSSGTYTDTQYF.

There are many counts of this clonotype. The chain uses TRBV25-1 and TRBJ1-2; D is perhaps TRBD1 (5 bases). Trimming stripped 8 bases from V and 0 bases from J, with 22 bases between. The CDR3 covers 17 residues. Germline V gives CDR1 MGHDK, CDR2 SYGVNS. The chain's CDR3 is CASDEGVVETPNYGYTF. CDR3 coding DNA: TGTGCCAGCGACGAAGGGGTTGTGGAAACGCCTAACTATGGCTACACCTTC.

The rearrangement uses TRBV18 and TRBJ2-1, with 10 bases lining up with TRBD2. Losses at the gene ends were 1 base for V and 8 bases for J; bases not matched to a gene: 5. The CDR3 totals 15 residues. Germline V gene data show CDR1 as KGHSH and CDR2 as LQKENI. CDR3 coding DNA: TGTGCCAGCTCACCACTCAGCGGGAGGGGCGATGAGCAGTTCTTC. Translation: CASSPLSGRGDEQFF.

This clonotype has only a few counts. V and J are TRBV6-1 and TRBJ1-5; 12 bases are shared with TRBD1. The trim removed 4 bases at V and 7 bases at J, leaving 5 bases unmatched. From germline, CDR1 is MNHNS and CDR2 SASEGT. This CDR3 is built from 15 residues. CDR3 coding DNA: TGTGCCAGCAGTGGAGGGACAGGGGGCGGCCAGCCCCAGCATTTT. Protein sequence: CASSGGTGGGQPQHF.

Only a few counts were recorded for this clonotype. This chain links TRBV28 with TRBJ1-2; 7 bases match TRBD1. Unmatched junction bases numbered 6, after V lost 6 bases and J lost 5 bases. This CDR3 spans 13 amino acids. The germline CDR1 and CDR2 sequences are MDHEN and SYDVKM. The DNA of the CDR3 is TGTGCCAGCAGCCTGGACAGGATTTATGGCTACACCTTC. Translation: CASSLDRIYGYTF.

In its sample, this clonotype was seen a few times. This rearrangement joins TRBV7-2 to TRBJ1-5, with no clear D. The V end was cut by 1 base, the J end by 5 bases, with 6 bases between. The CDR3 is made up of 13 amino acids. In germline, CDR1 is SGHTA, CDR2 FQGNSA. CDR3 region: CASSLVRYQPQHF. The CDR3 coding sequence is TGTGCCAGCAGCTTAGTGCGGTATCAGCCCCAGCATTTT.

The J gene is TRBJ1-2, the V gene TRBV30; 8 bases fit TRBD1. This CDR3 is 13 amino acids long. Germline V CDR1 and CDR2: GTSNPN, SVGIG (reference sequence). V lost 4 bases to trimming and J lost 8 bases; unmatched junction nucleotides: 9. For the CDR3, the DNA is TGTGCCTGGAATCTCCAGGGGGCGAGCGGCTACACCTTC. Its translation: CAWNLQGASGYTF.